This is a list of T cell receptor beta chains from one sample in a study of T cells in Graves' hyperthyroidism and ophthalmopathy. One entry per CDR3 protein, called by TCRdb with MiXCR from the multiplex PCR reads. The sample shows about 720,000 distinct CDR3 sequences, roughly 15% of them seen only once. Sequencing was performed on blood. The receptors come from a young man with Graves' hyperthyroidism. CDR3s include the opening cysteine and the closing phenylalanine or tryptophan. The D gene is left open where the match is weak. Clone sizes are given selectively: once, few, many, or a class where the clone is expanded.

D: NA
size: NA
V: TRBV6-6
J: TRBJ2-1
CDR3: CASSYGHPNEQFF
DNA: TGTGCCAGCAGTTACGGACACCCCAATGAGCAGTTCTTC

D: NA
size: many
V: TRBV28
J: TRBJ2-7
CDR3: CASSLPLNEQYF
DNA: TGTGCCAGCAGTTTACCCCTTAACGAGCAGTACTTC

D: NA
size: NA
V: TRBV5-4
J: TRBJ1-2
CDR3: CASSHRQGDWNYGYTF
DNA: TGTGCCAGCAGCCATCGTCAAGGGGACTGGAACTATGGCTACACCTTC

D: TRBD2
size: many
V: TRBV18
J: TRBJ2-1
CDR3: CASSPLLAGLSSYNEQFF
DNA: TGTGCCAGCTCACCACTTCTAGCGGGCCTTAGCTCCTACAATGAGCAGTTCTTC

D: NA
size: NA
V: TRBV7-7
J: TRBJ1-3
CDR3: CASSPGLSSGNTIYF
DNA: TGTGCTAGCAGCCCGGGACTGAGCTCTGGAAACACCATATATTTT

D: NA
size: NA
V: TRBV5-1
J: TRBJ1-2
CDR3: CASSGRTANYGYTF
DNA: TGCGCCAGCAGCGGGAGGACAGCCAACTATGGCTACACCTTC

D: TRBD1
size: NA
V: TRBV19
J: TRBJ1-2
CDR3: CASSITQGALSGYTF
DNA: TGTGCCAGTAGTATTACTCAGGGGGCGTTAAGTGGCTACACCTTC

D: NA
size: NA
V: TRBV6-6
J: TRBJ2-2
CDR3: CASSYSSVGGELFF
DNA: TGTGCCAGCAGTTACTCATCCGTCGGAGGGGAGCTGTTTTTT

D: NA
size: many
V: TRBV20-1
J: TRBJ2-7
CDR3: CSAVLTGTYEQYF
DNA: TGCAGTGCTGTCTTGACGGGAACCTACGAGCAGTACTTC

D: TRBD2
size: many
V: TRBV12-3/TRBV12-4
J: TRBJ2-1
CDR3: CASRGSSGRALGSDEQFF
DNA: TGTGCCAGCAGGGGGAGTAGCGGGAGGGCCCTGGGATCGGATGAGCAGTTCTTC

D: TRBD1
size: NA
V: TRBV20-1
J: TRBJ2-1
CDR3: CSAMTGTGYNEQFF
DNA: TGCAGTGCAATGACCGGGACAGGATACAATGAGCAGTTCTTC

D: NA
size: NA
V: TRBV7-9
J: TRBJ1-4
CDR3: CASSRYEKLFF
DNA: TGTGCCAGCAGCCGATATGAAAAACTGTTTTTT

D: NA
size: few
V: TRBV28
J: TRBJ2-7
CDR3: CASSLSGQKQYF
DNA: TGTGCCAGCAGTTTATCCGGACAGAAGCAGTACTTC

D: TRBD1
size: few
V: TRBV12-3/TRBV12-4
J: TRBJ2-1
CDR3: CASSPPGQGATGNNEQFF
DNA: TGTGCCAGCAGTCCTCCGGGACAGGGGGCGACTGGAAACAATGAGCAGTTCTTC

D: NA
size: few
V: TRBV12-3/TRBV12-4
J: TRBJ2-1
CDR3: CASSLLPGIRAYNEQFF
DNA: TGTGCCAGCAGTTTACTGCCAGGGATCCGAGCCTACAATGAGCAGTTCTTC

D: NA
size: few
V: TRBV3-1
J: TRBJ1-1
CDR3: CASSQGNREAFF
DNA: TGTGCCAGCAGCCAAGGGAACAGAGAAGCTTTCTTT

D: TRBD2
size: many
V: TRBV7-3
J: TRBJ2-1
CDR3: CASSQTSGPYNEQFF
DNA: TGTGCCAGCAGCCAAACTAGCGGCCCTTACAATGAGCAGTTCTTC

D: NA
size: many
V: TRBV11-3
J: TRBJ1-2
CDR3: CASSGGAGRFRDYGYTF
DNA: TGTGCCAGCAGCGGAGGGGCTGGACGCTTCCGGGACTATGGCTACACCTTC

D: NA
size: many
V: TRBV20-1
J: TRBJ2-3
CDR3: CSARTPVTSPGTDTQYF
DNA: TGCAGTGCTAGAACCCCTGTTACTAGCCCCGGCACAGATACGCAGTATTTT

D: NA
size: many
V: TRBV28
J: TRBJ1-2
CDR3: CASRSTGSRYGYTF
DNA: TGTGCCAGCAGATCCACAGGGTCACGCTATGGCTACACCTTC

D: NA
size: few
V: TRBV19
J: TRBJ2-7
CDR3: CASSPVGQVATYEQYF
DNA: TGTGCCAGTAGTCCAGTAGGCCAGGTCGCTACCTACGAGCAGTACTTC

D: NA
size: NA
V: TRBV6-2/TRBV6-3
J: TRBJ2-1
CDR3: CASSYSGVPYNEQFF
DNA: TGTGCCAGCAGTTATTCGGGGGTCCCCTACAATGAGCAGTTCTTC

D: TRBD2
size: NA
V: TRBV13
J: TRBJ2-3
CDR3: CASSSPTSGSTGTQYF
DNA: TGTGCCAGCAGCTCCCCGACTAGCGGGAGCACAGGTACGCAGTATTTT

D: TRBD1
size: few
V: TRBV27
J: TRBJ2-5
CDR3: CASSREWTGATETQYF
DNA: TGTGCCAGCAGCCGGGAATGGACAGGGGCCACAGAGACCCAGTACTTC

D: NA
size: NA
V: TRBV19
J: TRBJ1-1
CDR3: CASFPKGNTEAFF
DNA: TGTGCCAGTTTTCCCAAGGGAAACACTGAAGCTTTCTTT

D: NA
size: NA
V: TRBV9
J: TRBJ1-5
CDR3: CASSLEGDGNQPQHF
DNA: TGTGCCAGCAGCTTAGAGGGGGATGGCAATCAGCCCCAGCATTTT

D: NA
size: NA
V: TRBV28
J: TRBJ2-2
CDR3: CASNLSHTTRELFF
DNA: TGTGCCAGCAATTTGTCTCATACCACCAGGGAGCTGTTTTTT

D: NA
size: few
V: TRBV29-1
J: TRBJ2-5
CDR3: CSIRGLALQETQYF
DNA: TGCAGTATTCGGGGGCTAGCGCTACAAGAGACCCAGTACTTC